The source of this TCR beta chain is a study of T cells in Graves' hyperthyroidism and ophthalmopathy (dated by TCRdb to the late 2010s). Background for the entire study: Peripheral blood samples were taken at initial diagnosis, before any treatment was given. To identify TCR V-J signatures that set the groups apart, the researchers used a discovery cohort of more than 95 patients, made up of roughly 45 with Graves' ophthalmopathy and some 58 with stable Graves' hyperthyroidism. Whether ophthalmopathy could be predicted prospectively was tested in an independent validation cohort made up of under 20 hyperthyroidism patients plus 17 patients who later progressed to ophthalmopathy. For training and testing, the 100 or so patients in the discovery cohort were randomly divided in a 7:3 ratio. Thyroid tissue and blood T-cell repertoires from about six Graves' hyperthyroidism patients were also compared in the study. After sampling, hyperthyroidism patients received methimazole starting at 30 mg daily, and ophthalmopathy patients received high-dose intravenous methylprednisolone. The paper describes TCR Vbeta CDR3 sequencing of 120 to 150 peripheral blood samples, made up of about 41 ophthalmopathy patients, approximately 76 hyperthyroidism patients and about 17 progressor patients.

V drops 3 bases and J drops 7 bases, leaving 7 bases in between. From the cysteine up to the phenylalanine, the CDR3 has a length of 12 residues. Only the CDR3 DNA is retained, 36 bases long and in frame from the first base. CDR1 is given as KGHDR and CDR2 as SFDVKD, both from the germline V gene. Hyperthyroidism patients were aged 18 to 65 years and newly diagnosed, with disease duration of less than 2 months. The study excluded patients with uncontrolled infections, other autoimmune diseases, pregnancy or lactation. Clinical symptoms, serum thyroxine and TRAb, thyroid ultrasound, and orbital computed tomography formed the basis for the diagnoses. Blood from progressor patients was drawn when they were first diagnosed with hyperthyroidism, before any ophthalmopathy symptoms appeared. Ficoll-Paque density gradient centrifugation was used to isolate PBMCs from around 10 ml of fresh peripheral blood. Progressor patients were initially diagnosed with Graves' hyperthyroidism and developed ophthalmopathy during follow-up. Total RNA was extracted with Trizol reagent, and quality was checked on an Agilent 2100 Bioanalyzer.

To note about this clonotype: The specificity of this receptor is unknown. No much larger clone exists at a distance of one base, and base qualities are not known.

The TCR beta CDR3 regions were amplified from the RNA transcripts. The first round of RT-PCR for the TCR CDR3 was performed with the HTBI primer set and the Qiagen OneStep RT-PCR kit. A second multiplex PCR round built the libraries, followed by size selection and purification. Sequencing of the libraries was done on an Illumina HiSeq2000 using paired-end 100 bp reads. The original pipeline was this. SOAPnuke was used to process the raw data, removing reads that contained adapters or uncalled bases, had a mean Phred below 15, or lacked an exact match to the constant primer or identifier. COPE v1.2.5 was used to merge the high-quality paired reads, and each unique nucleotide sequence was defined as a clonotype. Clonotypes were aligned to IMGT TRBV, TRBD and TRBJ reference segments using MiTCR v1.1. Analysis was restricted to V-J combinations with a frequency above 0.0001, which covered 98% to 99.2% of repertoires. The TCS score was defined as F50 (clonal expansion) divided by E x V (chaos), with BLOSUM62-based TCRdist calculated between CDR3 peptides within each V-J. Welch's t-statistics and random forest reduced fewer than 600 V-J features to under 15, which were used in a naive Bayes classifier (R e1071). In TCRdb, the public reads were trimmed at Q25 with fastp and aligned with MiXCR, with productive beta chains retained. Duplicate CDR3 protein sequences are folded into a single record with the most common DNA and genes. For this entry, the V and J calls and clone size follow TCRdb and not the study's own pipeline. Here the sample has approximately 400,000 distinct CDR3 sequences; 15% to 18% occur a single time. The biggest ten clones account for roughly 25% of the sample.

The investigation overall reported the following: Sample size was not statistically predetermined, and investigators were not blinded to group allocation. In validation, the model predicted progression to ophthalmopathy a median of roughly 6.1 months before onset, with approximately 71% sensitivity and about 72% specificity. Most expanded thyroid clonotypes (frequency above 0.001) were also detected in blood, suggesting blood repertoires may reflect thyroid immune responses. Ophthalmopathy was separated from stable hyperthyroidism by a 13 V-J signature model, with 87.88% sensitivity and approximately 84% specificity obtained in cross-validation and 80%/75% obtained in testing.

The TCR was taken from a woman in her late teens or twenties with Graves' hyperthyroidism that later progressed to Graves' ophthalmopathy. The sample comprised blood. This chain is built from TRBV24-1 and TRBJ2-3; a confident D gene designation cannot be given. The CDR3: CATSDITYTQYF. At the DNA level, the sequence is TGTGCCACCAGTGATATTACCTATACGCAGTATTTT.